These T cell receptor beta chains were read from a single sample in a study of CD8+ T cells in alopecia areata. Libraries were prepared by immunoSEQ multiplex PCR; TCRdb keeps only in-frame clonotypes and omits some of them. The sample has 200,000 to 250,000 clones, about 60% seen once. This material consisted of CD4+ T cells sorted from blood, taken at week 0. All receptors derive from a human donor with alopecia areata. Both conserved end residues are part of each CDR3. The D gene is left open where the match is weak. Clone size, where shown, is once, few, many, or a class for clones that have expanded.

NA | TRBD1 | TRBJ1-2 | TRBV30 | TGTGCCTGGAGTGGGCGACAGGGCCTACCCTACTATGGCTACACCTTC | CAWSGRQGLPYYGYTF
NA | NA | TRBJ1-2 | TRBV23-1 | TGCGCCAGCAGTCAACAGGATTCCGGCTACACCTTC | CASSQQDSGYTF
NA | NA | TRBJ1-2 | TRBV30 | TGTGCCTGGAGCCGACAGACACCCTATGGCTACACCTTC | CAWSRQTPYGYTF
few | NA | TRBJ1-6 | TRBV7-3 | TGTGCCAGCAGCCCCCTCGGGGGCGATTCACCCCTCCACTTT | CASSPLGGDSPLHF
NA | NA | TRBJ2-7 | TRBV30 | TGTGCCTGGAGGCAACAAGGGGCCTACGAGCAGTACTTC | CAWRQQGAYEQYF
few | NA | TRBJ2-3 | TRBV6-4 | TGTGGCAGGCGAATCGGGGTGGGAGATACGCAGTATTTT | CGRRIGVGDTQYF
NA | NA | TRBJ1-5 | TRBV2 | TGTGCCAGCAGTGTCCAGCGCAATCAGCCCCAGCATTTT | CASSVQRNQPQHF
NA | NA | TRBJ2-3 | TRBV6-1 | TGTGCCAGCACTCAACGATGGGTTAGCACAGATACGCAGTATTTT | CASTQRWVSTDTQYF
few | NA | TRBJ1-1 | TRBV18 | TGTGCCAGCTCGGAGAACACTGAAGCTTTCTTT | CASSENTEAFF
NA | NA | TRBJ1-2 | TRBV5-1 | TGCGCCAGCAGCTCCGGGAAGAACTATGGCTACACCTTC | CASSSGKNYGYTF
NA | TRBD2 | TRBJ2-1 | TRBV25-1 | TGTGCCAGCACTTCAAGCGGGGAGCCTTCCCTTGAGCAGTTCTTC | CASTSSGEPSLEQFF
NA | TRBD1 | TRBJ2-5 | TRBV14 | TGTGCCAGCAGCCGGCCGACAGGGGGAGGCTTAGGAGAGACCCAGTACTTC | CASSRPTGGGLGETQYF
NA | TRBD1 | TRBJ2-3 | TRBV27 | TGTGCCAGCAGCTTGACAGGGCAGATCGCAGATACGCAGTATTTT | CASSLTGQIADTQYF
NA | NA | TRBJ1-1 | TRBV19 | TGTGCCAGTAGTAGGGGGCCGCTCAACACTGAAGCTTTCTTT | CASSRGPLNTEAFF
NA | NA | TRBJ2-1 | TRBV2 | TGTGCCAGCAATGAACTCCTCTACAATGAGCAGTTCTTC | CASNELLYNEQFF